Described below is a single T cell receptor (beta chain) sequence and its context. Its antigen remains unknown. TCRdb reanalysed the 5' RACE reads using MiXCR and keeps one entry per CDR3 protein. The data contain hundreds of thousands of distinct CDR3 sequences, roughly 18% of them singletons. These data are taken from a study of T-cell memory formation after mild COVID-19. Study-wide findings and caveats: A second wave expanding day 15 to 37 was CD4+-biased; contracting clones were balanced.

This CDR3 has 15 residues. The ends were cut back, 0 bases at V and 5 bases at J, with 11 bases in the middle. Germline loops: CDR1 SGHTA, CDR2 FQGTGA. Sequenced sample: PBMCs or a T cell subset sorted from them (not recorded which). The rearrangement links TRBV7-3 to TRBJ2-1, with D perhaps matching TRBD2 (5 bases). The clonotype originates from an adult woman who had mild COVID-19 (a few samples of this study predate the infection). Cell type and time point are not known. The CDR3 DNA reads as TGTGCCAGCAGCTTAACTCCGGCTAGCAACAATGAGCAGTTCTTC. This sequence encodes CASSLTPASNNEQFF.